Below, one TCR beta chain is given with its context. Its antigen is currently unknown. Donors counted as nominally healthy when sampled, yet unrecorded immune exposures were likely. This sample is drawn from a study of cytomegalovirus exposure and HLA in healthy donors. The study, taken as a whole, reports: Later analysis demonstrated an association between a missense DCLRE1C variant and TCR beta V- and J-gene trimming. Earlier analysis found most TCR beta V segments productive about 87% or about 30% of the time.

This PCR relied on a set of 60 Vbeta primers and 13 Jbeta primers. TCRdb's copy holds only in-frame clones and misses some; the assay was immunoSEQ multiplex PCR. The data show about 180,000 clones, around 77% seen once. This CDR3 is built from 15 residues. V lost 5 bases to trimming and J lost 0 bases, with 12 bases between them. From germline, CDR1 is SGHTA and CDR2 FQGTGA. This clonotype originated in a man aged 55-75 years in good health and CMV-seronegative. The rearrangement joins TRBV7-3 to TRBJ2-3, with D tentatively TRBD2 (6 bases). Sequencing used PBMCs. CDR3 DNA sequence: TGTGCCAGCAGCATCAGCGGGCATAGCACAGATACGCAGTATTTT. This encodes CASSISGHSTDTQYF.